The next 8 T cell receptor beta chains were all read from a single sample in a study of cytomegalovirus exposure and HLA in healthy donors. Both 60 Vbeta primers and 13 Jbeta primers went into the PCR. Clones were sequenced by immunoSEQ multiplex PCR, and TCRdb holds only the in-frame ones, with some missing. The data hold 100,000 to 150,000 clones, with 76% observed a single time. The sequenced sample consisted of PBMCs. The origin of the receptors is a man aged 45-60 years in good health and CMV-seronegative.

The genes are TRBV5-1 and TRBJ2-6; D remains unclear. V lost 0 bases to trimming and J lost 0 bases, with 7 bases between them. The CDR3 extends over 16 amino acids. Germline CDR1 reads SGHRS; CDR2 reads YFSETQ. CDR3 DNA: TGCGCCAGCAGCTTGGGGGCAAACTCTGGGGCCAACGTCCTGACTTTC. Its translation: CASSLGANSGANVLTF.

This clone was seen a few times. The chain employs TRBV6-5 and TRBJ2-2; possibly TRBD1 for D (6 bases). The CDR3 has 14 residues. Trimming removed 6 bases at V and 6 bases at J, with 14 bases between. CDR1 is MNHEY and CDR2 is SVGAGI in the germline V gene. CDR3 sequence: CASRDSGDPGELFF. The CDR3 region has the DNA TGTGCCAGCAGGGACAGTGGTGACCCCGGGGAGCTGTTTTTT.

The gene calls are TRBV10-1 and TRBJ2-6, with D unresolved. CDR3 size: 13 residues. Deletions cut 3 bases from V and 4 bases from J, with 4 bases between. Looked up from germline, CDR1 is WNHNN and CDR2 is SYGVQD (reference sequence). The CDR3 sequence: CASSDSGANVLTF. The CDR3 bases are TGCGCCAGCAGTGATTCAGGGGCCAACGTCCTGACTTTC.

The chain links TRBV5-1 to TRBJ1-5; unclear D gene. The V end lost 4 bases, the J end lost 0 bases, and 5 bases lay between the germline ends. The CDR3 contains 13 residues. Germline V gene lookup returns CDR1 SGHRS and CDR2 YFSETQ. CDR3 sequence reads: CASSPYSNQPQHF. As DNA, the CDR3 is TGCGCCAGCAGCCCGTATAGCAATCAGCCCCAGCATTTT.

V usage is TRBV6-6 and J usage is TRBJ2-5, with D hard to call. Germline V gene data show CDR1 as MNHNY and CDR2 as SVGAGI (reference sequence). V was cut by 4 bases and J by 4 bases, with 13 bases left in between. The CDR3 has 14 amino acids. This CDR3 reads CASSSDGSGETQYF. CDR3 coding DNA: TGTGCCAGCAGTTCGGATGGGTCAGGAGAGACCCAGTACTTC.

The V gene is TRBV18, the J gene TRBJ1-2, with D possibly TRBD1 on 5 matching bases. Germline assignment: CDR1 KGHSH and CDR2 LQKENI. This CDR3 spans 13 amino acids. Trimming took 2 bases from V and 2 from J, leaving 6 bases between them. The CDR3 DNA is TGTGCCAGCTCACCAGACAGAAACTATGGCTACACCTTC. Amino acids: CASSPDRNYGYTF.

This clone showed up just a few times. The chain is built from TRBV6-5 and TRBJ2-5, with TRBD1 identical over 8 bases. In germline, CDR1 is MNHEY, CDR2 SVGAGI. CDR3 size: 14 residues. Trimming at V came to 6 bases and at J to 1 base, leaving 4 bases not matched to a gene. The CDR3: CASRRTGIQETQYF. The CDR3 DNA is TGTGCCAGCAGAAGGACAGGGATCCAAGAGACCCAGTACTTC.

This chain connects TRBV7-9 to TRBJ2-3; D is possibly TRBD1 (6 bases). Trimming took 2 bases from V and 0 from J, leaving 9 bases between them. The CDR3 sequence is 15 residues long. Looked up from germline, CDR1 is SEHNR and CDR2 is FQNEAQ (reference sequence). CDR3 nucleotide sequence: TGTGCCAGCAGCTTAAGTGGGACAAGCACAGATACGCAGTATTTT. It codes for CASSLSGTSTDTQYF.